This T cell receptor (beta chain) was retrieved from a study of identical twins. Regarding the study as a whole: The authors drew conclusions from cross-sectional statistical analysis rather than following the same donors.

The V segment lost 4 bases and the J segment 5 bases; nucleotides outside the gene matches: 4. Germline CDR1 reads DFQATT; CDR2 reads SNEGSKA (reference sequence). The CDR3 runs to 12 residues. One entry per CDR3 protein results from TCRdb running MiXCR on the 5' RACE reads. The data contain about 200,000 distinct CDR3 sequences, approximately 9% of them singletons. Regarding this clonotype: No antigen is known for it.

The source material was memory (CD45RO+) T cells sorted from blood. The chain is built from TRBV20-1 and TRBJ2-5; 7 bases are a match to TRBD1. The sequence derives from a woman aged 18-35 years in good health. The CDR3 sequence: CSAMVRGETQYF. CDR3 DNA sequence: TGCAGTGCTATGGTCAGGGGGGAGACCCAGTACTTC.